This T cell receptor beta chain was sequenced during a study of T-cell reconstitution after alpha-beta-depleted transplantation in children. This clonotype was observed many times. Molecular barcoding with unique molecular identifiers was used for the TCRbeta library. TCRdb processed the PCR reads anew with MiXCR; each CDR3 protein has one entry. The table includes roughly 300,000 distinct CDR3 sequences, 10% detected once. The specimen was PBMCs from the stem cell graft donor, collected from the stem cell graft. This TCR derives from a human donor who donated a stem cell graft to a child with acute lymphoblastic leukemia.

The CDR3 is CASSFSPGLALSWNNEQFF. The CDR3 nucleotides are TGTGCCAGCAGCTTCTCCCCCGGACTAGCCCTTTCTTGGAACAATGAGCAGTTCTTC. This chain connects TRBV7-9 to TRBJ2-1; 8 bases align to TRBD2. The CDR3 covers 19 residues. V shed 3 bases, J shed 5 bases, and the junction held 18 bases outside the gene matches. Germline V gives CDR1 SEHNR, CDR2 FQNEAQ (reference sequence).